This T cell receptor beta chain was profiled in a study of T cells in women clearing cervical HPV infection. The assay was immunoSEQ multiplex PCR, and TCRdb's table has in-frame clones only and misses some. Recorded for this sample: fewer than 30,000 clones. For this clone: The missing CDR3 end, 3 residues past where the read stops, is filled in from the germline J gene.

The germline gives CDR1 SNHLY, CDR2 FYNNEI. V lost 6 bases to trimming and J lost 1 base, with 13 bases between them. This CDR3 is built from 15 residues. This TCR came from a woman aged 18 to 75 with a cervical HPV16 infection that either progressed to CIN3+ or cleared (not recorded which). The chain is built from TRBV2 and TRBJ2-1; D is ambiguous. Sequencing was carried out using blood buffy coat. The CDR3 DNA, read in part, is TGTGCCAGCAGGTTAGCCCCAACATCCTACAATGAG. The encoded protein is CASRLAPTSYNE. The whole CDR3 reads CASRLAPTSYNEQFF.